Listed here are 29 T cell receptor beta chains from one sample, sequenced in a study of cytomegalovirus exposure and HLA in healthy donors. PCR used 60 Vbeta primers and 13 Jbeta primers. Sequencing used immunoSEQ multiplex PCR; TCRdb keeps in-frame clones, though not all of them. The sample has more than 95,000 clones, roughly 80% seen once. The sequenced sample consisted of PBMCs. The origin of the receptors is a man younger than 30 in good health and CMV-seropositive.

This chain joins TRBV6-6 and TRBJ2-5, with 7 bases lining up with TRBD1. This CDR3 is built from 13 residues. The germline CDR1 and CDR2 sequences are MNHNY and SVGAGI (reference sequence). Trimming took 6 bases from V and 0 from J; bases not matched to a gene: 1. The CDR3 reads CASRGTDQETQYF. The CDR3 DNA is TGTGCCAGCAGGGGGACAGACCAAGAGACCCAGTACTTC.

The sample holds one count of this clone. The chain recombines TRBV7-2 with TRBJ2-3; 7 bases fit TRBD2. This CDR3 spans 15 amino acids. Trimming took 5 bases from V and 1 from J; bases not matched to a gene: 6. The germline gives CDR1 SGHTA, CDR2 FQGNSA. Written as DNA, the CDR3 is TGTGCCAGCAGCCAGCCGAGCGGGGGCACAGATACGCAGTATTTT. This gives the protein CASSQPSGGTDTQYF.

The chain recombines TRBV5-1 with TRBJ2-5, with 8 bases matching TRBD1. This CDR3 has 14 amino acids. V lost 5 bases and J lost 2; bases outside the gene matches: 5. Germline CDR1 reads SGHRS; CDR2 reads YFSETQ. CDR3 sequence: CASRTGTGQETQYF. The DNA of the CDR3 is TGCGCCAGCAGAACCGGGACAGGACAAGAGACCCAGTACTTC.

This CDR3 is CASSYSTGHSNQPQHF. As DNA, the CDR3 is TGTGCCAGCAGTTACTCGACAGGCCATAGCAATCAGCCCCAGCATTTT. The chain carries TRBV6-6 and TRBJ1-5; TRBD1 is a possible D gene (6 bases). CDR1 MNHNY and CDR2 SVGAGI come from the germline V gene (reference sequence). V lost 0 bases and J lost 0, with 9 bases in between. The CDR3 has 16 residues.

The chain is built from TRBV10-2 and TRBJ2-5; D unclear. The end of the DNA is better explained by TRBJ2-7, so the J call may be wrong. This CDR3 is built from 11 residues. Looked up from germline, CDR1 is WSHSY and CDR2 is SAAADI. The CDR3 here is CASRFLHEQYF. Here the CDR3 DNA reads TGCGCCAGCAGGTTTTTGCACGAGCAGTACTTC.

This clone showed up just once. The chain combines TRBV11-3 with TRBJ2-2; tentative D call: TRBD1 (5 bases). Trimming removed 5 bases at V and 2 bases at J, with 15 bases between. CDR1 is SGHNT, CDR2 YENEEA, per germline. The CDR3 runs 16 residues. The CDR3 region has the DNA TGTGCCAGCAGCCAGGGATTTCCATTAAACACCGGGGAGCTGTTTTTT. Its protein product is CASSQGFPLNTGELFF.

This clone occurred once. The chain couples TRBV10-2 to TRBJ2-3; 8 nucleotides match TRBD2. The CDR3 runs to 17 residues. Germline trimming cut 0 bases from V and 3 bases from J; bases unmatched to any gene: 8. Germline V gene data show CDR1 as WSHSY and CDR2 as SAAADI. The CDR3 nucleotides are TGCGCCAGCAGTGAGTCACTCTGGGGACTAGAGACAGATACGCAGTATTTT. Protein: CASSESLWGLETDTQYF.

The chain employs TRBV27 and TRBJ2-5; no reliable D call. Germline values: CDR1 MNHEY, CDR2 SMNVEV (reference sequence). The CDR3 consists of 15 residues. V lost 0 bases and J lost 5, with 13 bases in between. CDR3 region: CASSLSSGRRETQYF. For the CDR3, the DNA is TGTGCCAGCAGTTTATCCAGTGGTCGGCGGGAGACCCAGTACTTC.

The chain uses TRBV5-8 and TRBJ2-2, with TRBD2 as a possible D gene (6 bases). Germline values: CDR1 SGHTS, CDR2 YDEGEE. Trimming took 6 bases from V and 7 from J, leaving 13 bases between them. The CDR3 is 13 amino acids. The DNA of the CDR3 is TGTGCCAGCACCATAGGGACTTTCGGGGAGCTGTTTTTT. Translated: CASTIGTFGELFF. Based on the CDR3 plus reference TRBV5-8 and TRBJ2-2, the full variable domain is EAGVTQSPTHLIKTRGQQATLRCSPISGHTSVYWYQQALGLGLQFLLWYDEGEERNRGNFPPRFSGRQFPNYSSELNVNALELEDSALYLCASTIGTFGELFFGEGSRLTVL.

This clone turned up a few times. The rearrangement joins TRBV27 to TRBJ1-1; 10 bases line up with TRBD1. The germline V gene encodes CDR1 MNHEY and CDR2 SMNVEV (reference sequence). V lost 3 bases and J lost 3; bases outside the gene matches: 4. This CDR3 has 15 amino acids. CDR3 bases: TGTGCCAGCAGTTTTTATGGGACAGGGGACACTGAAGCTTTCTTT. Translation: CASSFYGTGDTEAFF.

The CDR3 DNA reads TGCAGCGCCGCGGAGCGAGTATACAATGAGCAGTTCTTC. Protein: CSAAERVYNEQFF. V gene TRBV29-1 combines with J gene TRBJ2-1; D call uncertain. V was trimmed by 7 bases and J by 4 bases, leaving 14 bases between them. This CDR3 has 13 residues. The germline V gene encodes CDR1 SQVTM and CDR2 ANQGSEA.

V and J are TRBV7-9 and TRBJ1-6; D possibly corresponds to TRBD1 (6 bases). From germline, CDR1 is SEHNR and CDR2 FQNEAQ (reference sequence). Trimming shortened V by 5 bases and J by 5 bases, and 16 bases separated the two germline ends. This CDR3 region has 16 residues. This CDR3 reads CASSLRGAMNNSPLHF. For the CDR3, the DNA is TGTGCCAGCAGCCTCCGGGGGGCGATGAATAATTCACCCCTCCACTTT.

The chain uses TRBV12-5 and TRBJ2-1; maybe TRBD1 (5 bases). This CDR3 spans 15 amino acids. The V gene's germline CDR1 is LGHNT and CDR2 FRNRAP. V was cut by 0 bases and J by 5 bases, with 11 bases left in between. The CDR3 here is CASGLVVLGHNEQFF. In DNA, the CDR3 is TGTGCTAGTGGTTTGGTGGTATTGGGGCACAATGAGCAGTTCTTC.

CDR3 sequence: CASGLAGVYNEQFF. In DNA form, the CDR3 reads TGTGCCAGTGGACTAGCGGGGGTCTACAATGAGCAGTTCTTC. V gene TRBV2 combines with J gene TRBJ2-1; the match to TRBD2 covers 13 bases. V lost 9 bases to trimming and J lost 3 bases; unmatched junction nucleotides: 2. This CDR3 has 14 residues. Germline V gives CDR1 SNHLY, CDR2 FYNNEI.

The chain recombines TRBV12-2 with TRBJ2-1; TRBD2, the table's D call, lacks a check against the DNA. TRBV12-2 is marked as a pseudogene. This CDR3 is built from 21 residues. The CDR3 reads CASRLPSGRGGGGQGDNEQFF. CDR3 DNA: TGTGCAAGTCGCTTACCTAGCGGGAGAGGTGGTGGGGGCCAGGGGGACAATGAGCAGTTCTTC.

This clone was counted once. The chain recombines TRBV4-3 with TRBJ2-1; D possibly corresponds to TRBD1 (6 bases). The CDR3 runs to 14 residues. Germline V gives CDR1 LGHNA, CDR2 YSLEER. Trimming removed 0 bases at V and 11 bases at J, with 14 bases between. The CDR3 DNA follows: TGCGCCAGCAGCCAAGATACAGGGCAGCCTAAGCAGTTCTTC. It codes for CASSQDTGQPKQFF.

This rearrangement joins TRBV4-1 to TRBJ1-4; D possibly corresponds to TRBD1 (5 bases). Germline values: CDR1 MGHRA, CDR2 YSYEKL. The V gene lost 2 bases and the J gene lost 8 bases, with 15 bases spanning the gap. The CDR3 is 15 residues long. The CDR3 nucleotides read TGCGCCAGCAGCCAATCCTGGCAGGGTGACGAAAAACTGTTTTTT. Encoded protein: CASSQSWQGDEKLFF.

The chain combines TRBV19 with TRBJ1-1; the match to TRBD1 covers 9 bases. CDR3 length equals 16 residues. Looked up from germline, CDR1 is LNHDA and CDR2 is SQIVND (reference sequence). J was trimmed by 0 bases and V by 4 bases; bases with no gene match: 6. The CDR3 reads CASSTRDRAMNTEAFF. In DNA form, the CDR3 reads TGTGCCAGTAGTACCCGGGACAGGGCCATGAACACTGAAGCTTTCTTT.

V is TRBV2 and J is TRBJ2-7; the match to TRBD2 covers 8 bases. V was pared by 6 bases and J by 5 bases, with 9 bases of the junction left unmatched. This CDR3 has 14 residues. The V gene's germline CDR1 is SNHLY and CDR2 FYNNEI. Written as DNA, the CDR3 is TGTGCCAGCAGCGGGGGGGCAGGGCTCCACGAGCAGTACTTC. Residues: CASSGGAGLHEQYF.

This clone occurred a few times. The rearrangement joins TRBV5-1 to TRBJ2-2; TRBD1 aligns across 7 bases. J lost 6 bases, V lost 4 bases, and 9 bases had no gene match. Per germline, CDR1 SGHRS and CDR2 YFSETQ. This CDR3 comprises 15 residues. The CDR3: CASSETGTASGELFF. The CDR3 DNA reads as TGCGCCAGCAGCGAGACCGGGACAGCCTCCGGGGAGCTGTTTTTT.

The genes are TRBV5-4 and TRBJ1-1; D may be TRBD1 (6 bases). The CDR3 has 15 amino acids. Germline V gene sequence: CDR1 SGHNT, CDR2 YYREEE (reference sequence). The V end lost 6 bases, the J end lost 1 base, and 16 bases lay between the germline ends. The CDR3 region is CASTRKGDRNTEAFF. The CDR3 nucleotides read TGTGCCAGCACCCGCAAGGGGGATAGGAACACTGAAGCTTTCTTT.

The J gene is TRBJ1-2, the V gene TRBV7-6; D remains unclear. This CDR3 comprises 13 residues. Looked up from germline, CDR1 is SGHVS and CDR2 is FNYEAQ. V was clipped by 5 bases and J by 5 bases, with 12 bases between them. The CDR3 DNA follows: TGTGCCAGCAGCCCTCGAGCTGATTATGGCTACACCTTC. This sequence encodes CASSPRADYGYTF.

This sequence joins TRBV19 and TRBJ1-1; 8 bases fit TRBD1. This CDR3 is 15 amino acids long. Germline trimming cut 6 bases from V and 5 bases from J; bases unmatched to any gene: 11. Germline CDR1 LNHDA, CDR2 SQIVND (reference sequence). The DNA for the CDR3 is TGTGCCAGTAGCGATTCAAGGACAGGGTTGACTGAAGCTTTCTTT. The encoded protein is CASSDSRTGLTEAFF.

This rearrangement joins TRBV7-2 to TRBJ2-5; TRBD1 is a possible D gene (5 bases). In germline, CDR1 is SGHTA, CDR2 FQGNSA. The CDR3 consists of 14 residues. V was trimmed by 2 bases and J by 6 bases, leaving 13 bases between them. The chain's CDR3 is CASSLPQGMKTQYF. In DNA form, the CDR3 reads TGTGCCAGCAGCTTACCTCAGGGTATGAAGACCCAGTACTTC. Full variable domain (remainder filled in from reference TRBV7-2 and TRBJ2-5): GAGVSQSPSNKVTEKGKDVELRCDPISGHTALYWYRQSLGQGLEFLIYFQGNSAPDKSGLPSDRFSAERTGGSVSTLTIQRTQQEDSAVYLCASSLPQGMKTQYFGPGTRLLVL.

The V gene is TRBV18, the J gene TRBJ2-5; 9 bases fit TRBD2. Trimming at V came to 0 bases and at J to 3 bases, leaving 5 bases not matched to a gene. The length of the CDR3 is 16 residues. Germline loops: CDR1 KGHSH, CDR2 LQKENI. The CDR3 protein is CASSPPTAGGKETQYF. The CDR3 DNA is TGTGCCAGCTCACCACCGACGGCGGGGGGGAAAGAGACCCAGTACTTC.

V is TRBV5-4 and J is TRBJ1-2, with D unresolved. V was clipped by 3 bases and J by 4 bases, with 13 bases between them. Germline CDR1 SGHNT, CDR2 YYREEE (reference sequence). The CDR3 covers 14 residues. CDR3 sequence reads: CASSSGSGFYGYTF. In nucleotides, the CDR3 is TGTGCCAGCAGCTCTGGTAGTGGTTTCTATGGCTACACCTTC.

The chain's CDR3 is CATSRDQAENIQYF. The DNA of the CDR3 is TGTGCCACCAGCAGAGATCAGGCAGAAAACATTCAGTACTTC. This sequence joins TRBV15 and TRBJ2-4; D is undetermined. Germline V gene lookup returns CDR1 LNHNV and CDR2 YYDKDF (reference sequence). Deletions cut 0 bases from V and 5 bases from J, with 8 bases between. The length of the CDR3 is 14 residues.

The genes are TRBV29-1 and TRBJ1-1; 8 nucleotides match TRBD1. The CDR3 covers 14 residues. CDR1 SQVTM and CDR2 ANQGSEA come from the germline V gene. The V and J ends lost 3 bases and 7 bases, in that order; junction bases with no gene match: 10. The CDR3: CSVERTGMVGEAFF. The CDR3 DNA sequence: TGCAGCGTTGAGAGGACAGGGATGGTGGGTGAAGCTTTCTTT. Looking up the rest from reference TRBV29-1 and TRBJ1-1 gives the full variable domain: SAVISQKPSRDICQRGTSLTIQCQVDSQVTMMFWYRQQPGQSLTLIATANQGSEATYESGFVIDKFPISRPNLTFSTLTVSNMSPEDSSIYLCSVERTGMVGEAFFGQGTRLTVV.

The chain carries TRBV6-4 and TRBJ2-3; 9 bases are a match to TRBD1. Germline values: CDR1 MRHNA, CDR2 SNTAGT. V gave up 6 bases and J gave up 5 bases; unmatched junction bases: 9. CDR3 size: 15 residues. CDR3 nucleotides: TGTGCCAGCAGGAAACGGACAGGGGCAGGAGATACGCAGTATTTT. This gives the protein CASRKRTGAGDTQYF.